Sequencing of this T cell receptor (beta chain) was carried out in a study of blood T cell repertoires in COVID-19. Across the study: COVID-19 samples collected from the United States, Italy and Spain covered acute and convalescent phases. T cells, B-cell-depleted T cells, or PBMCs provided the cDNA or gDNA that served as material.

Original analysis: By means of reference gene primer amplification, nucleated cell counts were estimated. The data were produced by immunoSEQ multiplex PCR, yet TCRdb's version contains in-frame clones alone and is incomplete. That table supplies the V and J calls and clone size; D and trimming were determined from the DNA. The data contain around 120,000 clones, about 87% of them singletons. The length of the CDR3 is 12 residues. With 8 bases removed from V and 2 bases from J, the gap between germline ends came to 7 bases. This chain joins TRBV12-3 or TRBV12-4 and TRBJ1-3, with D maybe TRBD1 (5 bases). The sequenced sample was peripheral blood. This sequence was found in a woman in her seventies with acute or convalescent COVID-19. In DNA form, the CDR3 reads TGTGCCAGCGGGGGGGCTGGAAACACCATATATTTT. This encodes CASGGAGNTIYF.